Described below is a single T cell receptor beta chain sequence and its context. The antigen remains unidentified. At one end the junction does not follow the germline gene, possibly because of a read error. Collection occurred without any documented infections or immune events in donors. Germline values: CDR1 SGHDT, CDR2 YYEEEE. The CDR3 has 13 amino acids. The data belong to a study of identifying expanded T cells in peripheral blood. Profiled with immunoSEQ multiplex PCR; TCRdb holds only in-frame clones, not every one. Found here are around 100,000 clones, around 90% of them singletons; the top ten hold more than 5.5%. Regarding the study as a whole: Across healthy donors, higher total template counts meant significantly greater roughly 2-week count variance. Differentially abundant clones: about 1.2 between replicates, around 17 at roughly 13 days, approximately 18 at four.

Sequencing was done on a sample of blood. The receptor was derived from a person between 18 and 75 years old in good health. This chain uses TRBV5-6 with TRBJ1-2; TRBD1 agrees at 7 bases. In nucleotides, the CDR3 is TGCGCCAGCAGCCCCGACAGGGTCGGGGGCTACACCTTC. Protein: CASSPDRVGGYTF.